Here is one T cell receptor beta chain with its context. This sample is drawn from a study of blood T cell repertoires in COVID-19. Study-level background: Acute and convalescent COVID-19 specimens originated in the United States, Italy and Spain. The analysed material was cDNA or gDNA that came from T cells, B-cell-depleted T cells, or PBMCs.

Germline V lookup: CDR1 WSHSY, CDR2 SAAADI. This CDR3 has 14 residues. Germline trimming cut 6 bases from V and 2 bases from J; bases unmatched to any gene: 5. Per the authors' pipeline: The authors estimated nucleated cell counts from reference gene primer amplification. Sequencing used immunoSEQ multiplex PCR; TCRdb keeps in-frame clones, though not all of them. Clonal size and the V and J genes are those of that table, whereas D and trimming came from the DNA. The sample holds approximately 71,000 clones; approximately 88% are singletons and the top ten take approximately 4.6%. This TCR derives from a human donor in a cohort sampled during active COVID-19. The V call is TRBV10-2, the J call TRBJ1-1, with 8 bases that match TRBD1. The sequenced sample consisted of peripheral blood. This CDR3 reads CASRTGQANTEAFF. DNA for the CDR3: TGCGCCAGCAGGACGGGACAGGCAAACACTGAAGCTTTCTTT.